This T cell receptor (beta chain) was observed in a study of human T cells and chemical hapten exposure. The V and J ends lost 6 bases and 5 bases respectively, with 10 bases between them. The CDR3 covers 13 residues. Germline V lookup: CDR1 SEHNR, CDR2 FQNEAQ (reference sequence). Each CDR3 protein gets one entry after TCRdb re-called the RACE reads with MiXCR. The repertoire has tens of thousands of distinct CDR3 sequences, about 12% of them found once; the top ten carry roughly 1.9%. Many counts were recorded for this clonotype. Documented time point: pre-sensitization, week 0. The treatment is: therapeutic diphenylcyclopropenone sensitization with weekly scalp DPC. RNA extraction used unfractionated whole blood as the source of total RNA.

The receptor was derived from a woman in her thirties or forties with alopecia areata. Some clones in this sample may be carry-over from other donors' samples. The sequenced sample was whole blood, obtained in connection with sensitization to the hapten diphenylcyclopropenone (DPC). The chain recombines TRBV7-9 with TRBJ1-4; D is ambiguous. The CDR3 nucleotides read TGTGCCAGCAGTCGGTCGGCGAATGAAAAACTGTTTTTT. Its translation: CASSRSANEKLFF. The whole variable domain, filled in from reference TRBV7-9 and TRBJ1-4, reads DTGVSQNPRHKITKRGQNVTFRCDPISEHNRLYWYRQTLGQGPEFLTYFQNEAQLEKSRLLSDRFSAERPKGSFSTLEIQRTEQGDSAMYLCASSRSANEKLFFGSGTQLSVL.